This entry features one T cell receptor (beta chain) sequence. The PCR contained 60 Vbeta and 13 Jbeta primers. TCRdb's table, derived via immunoSEQ multiplex PCR, lists solely in-frame clones and lacks some. The repertoire consists of around 45,000 clones, with around 53% occurring once and the leading ten covering roughly 6%. The germline gives CDR1 GTSNPN, CDR2 SVGIG (reference sequence). CDR3 length: 14 residues. The V gene lost 0 bases and the J gene lost 8 bases, with 14 bases spanning the gap. This entry comes from a study of cytomegalovirus exposure and HLA in healthy donors. This TCR derives from a man between 60 and 75 years old in good health and CMV-seronegative. V gene TRBV30 combines with J gene TRBJ2-4; D may be TRBD1 (6 bases). Input material: PBMCs. CDR3 sequence reads: CAWSVGRGFDIQYF. The CDR3 DNA is TGTGCCTGGAGTGTGGGCAGGGGATTCGACATTCAGTACTTC. Variable domain in full (rest from reference TRBV30 and TRBJ2-4): SQTIHQWPATLVQPVGSPLSLECTVEGTSNPNLYWYRQAAGRGLQLLFYSVGIGQISSEVPQNLSASRPQDRQFILSSKKLLLSDSGFYLCAWSVGRGFDIQYFGAGTRLSVL.